This TCR beta chain comes out of a study of glioma-infiltrating T cells. There are 11 residues in the CDR3. Germline V CDR1 and CDR2: MNHNS, SASEGT. Trimming removed 6 bases from V and 5 bases from J, with 7 bases in between. Amplification of TCR alpha and beta CDR3 regions from RNA used iRepertoire nested multiplex PCR. For one-step reverse transcription and amplification, roughly 95-450 ng of tissue mRNA or PBMC total RNA was used. One entry per CDR3 protein, called by TCRdb with MiXCR from the multiplex PCR reads. The sample carries approximately 15,000 distinct CDR3 sequences, 58% recorded once. The sequence derives from a human donor with low-grade glioma or glioblastoma, undergoing nonglioma brain surgery, or in good health (not recorded which). The sequenced sample consisted of glioma tissue, nonneoplastic brain tissue, or PBMCs (not recorded which). V is TRBV6-1 and J is TRBJ2-5; D not resolved. CDR3: CASRTWETQYF. In DNA, the CDR3 is TGTGCCAGCAGAACCTGGGAGACCCAGTACTTC.